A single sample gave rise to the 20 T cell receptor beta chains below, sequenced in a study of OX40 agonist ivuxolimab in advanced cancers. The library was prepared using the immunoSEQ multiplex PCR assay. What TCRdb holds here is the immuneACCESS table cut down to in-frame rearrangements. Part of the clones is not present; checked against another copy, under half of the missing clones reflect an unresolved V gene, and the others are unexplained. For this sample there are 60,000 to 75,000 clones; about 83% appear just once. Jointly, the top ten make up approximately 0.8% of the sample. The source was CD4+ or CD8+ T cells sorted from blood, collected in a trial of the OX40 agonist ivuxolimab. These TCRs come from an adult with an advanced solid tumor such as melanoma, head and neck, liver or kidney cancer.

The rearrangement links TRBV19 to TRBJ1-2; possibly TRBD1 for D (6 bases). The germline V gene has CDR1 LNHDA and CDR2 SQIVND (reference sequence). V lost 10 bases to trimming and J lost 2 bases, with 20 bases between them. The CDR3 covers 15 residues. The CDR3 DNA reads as TGTGCCACCTCAACCTCCGGGACACCGAACTATGGCTACACCTTC. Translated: CATSTSGTPNYGYTF.

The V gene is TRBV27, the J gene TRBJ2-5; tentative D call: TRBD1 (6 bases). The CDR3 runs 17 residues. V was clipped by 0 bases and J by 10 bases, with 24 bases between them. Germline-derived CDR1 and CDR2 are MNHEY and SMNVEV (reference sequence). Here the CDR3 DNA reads TGTGCCAGCAGTTTATCGGGGGACACCAACATTCCAAGGGACCAGTACTTC. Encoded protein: CASSLSGDTNIPRDQYF.

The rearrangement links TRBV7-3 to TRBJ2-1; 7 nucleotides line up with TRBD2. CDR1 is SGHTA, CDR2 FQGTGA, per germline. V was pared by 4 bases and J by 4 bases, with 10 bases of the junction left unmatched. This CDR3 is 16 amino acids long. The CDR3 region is CASSSRVGAGYNEQFF. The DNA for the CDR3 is TGTGCCAGCAGCTCCCGAGTGGGAGCGGGGTACAATGAGCAGTTCTTC.

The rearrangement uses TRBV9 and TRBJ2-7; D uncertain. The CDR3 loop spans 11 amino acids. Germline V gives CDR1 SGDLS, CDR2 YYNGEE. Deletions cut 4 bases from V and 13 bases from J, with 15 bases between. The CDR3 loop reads CASSTRPRPYF. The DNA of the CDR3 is TGTGCCAGCAGCACCCGCCCGAGGCCCTACTTC.

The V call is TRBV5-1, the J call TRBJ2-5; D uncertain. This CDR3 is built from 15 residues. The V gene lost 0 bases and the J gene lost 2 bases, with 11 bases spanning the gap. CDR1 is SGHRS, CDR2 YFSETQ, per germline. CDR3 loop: CASSLGGNRQETQYF. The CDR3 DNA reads TGCGCCAGCAGCTTGGGTGGAAATCGACAAGAGACCCAGTACTTC. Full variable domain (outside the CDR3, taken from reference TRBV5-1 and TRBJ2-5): KAGVTQTPRYLIKTRGQQVTLSCSPISGHRSVSWYQQTPGQGLQFLFEYFSETQRNKGNFPGRFSGRQFSNSRSEMNVSTLELGDSALYLCASSLGGNRQETQYFGPGTRLLVL.

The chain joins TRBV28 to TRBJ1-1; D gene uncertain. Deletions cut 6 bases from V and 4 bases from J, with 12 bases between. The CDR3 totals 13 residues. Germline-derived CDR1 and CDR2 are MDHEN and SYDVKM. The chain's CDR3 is CASSLVRFTEAFF. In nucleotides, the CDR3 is TGTGCCAGCAGCCTGGTTAGGTTCACTGAAGCTTTCTTT.

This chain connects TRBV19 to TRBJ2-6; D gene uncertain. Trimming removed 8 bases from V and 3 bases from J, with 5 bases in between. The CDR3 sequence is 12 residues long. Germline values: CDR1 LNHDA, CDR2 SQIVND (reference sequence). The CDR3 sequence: CASRSGANVLTF. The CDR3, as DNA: TGTGCCAGTCGAAGTGGGGCCAACGTCCTGACTTTC.

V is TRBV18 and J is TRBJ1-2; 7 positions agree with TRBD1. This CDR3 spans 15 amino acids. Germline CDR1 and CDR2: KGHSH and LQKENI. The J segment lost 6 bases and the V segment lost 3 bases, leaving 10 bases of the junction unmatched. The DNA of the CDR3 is TGTGCCAGCTCACCGTTGGAGGGGGCGCTGGATGGCTACACCTTC. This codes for CASSPLEGALDGYTF.

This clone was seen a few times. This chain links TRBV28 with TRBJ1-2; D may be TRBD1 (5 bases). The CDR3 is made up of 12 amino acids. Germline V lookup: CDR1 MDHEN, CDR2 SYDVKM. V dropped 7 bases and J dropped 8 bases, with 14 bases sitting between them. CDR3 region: CASTRVGQGYTF. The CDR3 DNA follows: TGTGCCAGCACCCGGGTGGGGCAAGGCTACACCTTC.

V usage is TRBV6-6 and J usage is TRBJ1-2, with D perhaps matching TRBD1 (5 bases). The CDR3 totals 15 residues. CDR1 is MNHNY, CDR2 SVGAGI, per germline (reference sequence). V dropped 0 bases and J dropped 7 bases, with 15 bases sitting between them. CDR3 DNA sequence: TGTGCCAGCAGTTACTCGAGCGACAGTGGGGCTGGCTACACCTTC. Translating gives CASSYSSDSGAGYTF.

CDR3 region: CAWSVGLAGYTF. In nucleotides, the CDR3 is TGTGCCTGGAGTGTAGGGCTTGCTGGCTACACCTTC. This chain links TRBV30 with TRBJ1-2; D remains ambiguous. Trimming took off 0 bases at V and 7 bases at J, with 9 bases between the two ends. Germline CDR1 is GTSNPN and CDR2 is SVGIG (reference sequence). The CDR3 extends over 12 amino acids.

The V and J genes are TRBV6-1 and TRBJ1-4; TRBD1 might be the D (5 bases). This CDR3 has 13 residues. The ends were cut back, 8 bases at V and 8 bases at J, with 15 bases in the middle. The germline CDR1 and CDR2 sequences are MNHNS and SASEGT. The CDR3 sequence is CASGYSRTEKLFF. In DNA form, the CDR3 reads TGTGCCAGCGGCTACTCGCGGACAGAAAAACTGTTTTTT.

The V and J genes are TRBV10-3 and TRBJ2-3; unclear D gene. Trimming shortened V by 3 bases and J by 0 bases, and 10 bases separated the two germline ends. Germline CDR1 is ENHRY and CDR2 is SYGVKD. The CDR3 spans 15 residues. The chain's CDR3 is CAISDRAASTDTQYF. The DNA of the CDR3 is TGTGCCATCAGTGATCGGGCAGCTAGCACAGATACGCAGTATTTT.

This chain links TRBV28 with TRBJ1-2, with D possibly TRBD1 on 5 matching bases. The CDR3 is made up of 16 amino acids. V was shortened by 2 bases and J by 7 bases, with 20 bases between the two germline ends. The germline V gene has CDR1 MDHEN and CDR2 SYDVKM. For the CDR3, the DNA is TGTGCCAGCAGTTTACTGGATTCAGGGCTTTCCATTGGCTACACCTTC. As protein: CASSLLDSGLSIGYTF.

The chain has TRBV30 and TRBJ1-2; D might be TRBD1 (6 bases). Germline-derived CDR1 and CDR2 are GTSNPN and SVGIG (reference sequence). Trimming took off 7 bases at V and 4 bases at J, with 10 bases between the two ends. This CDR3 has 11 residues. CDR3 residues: CASGVGYGYTF. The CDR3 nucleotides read TGTGCCTCAGGGGTAGGCTATGGCTACACCTTC.

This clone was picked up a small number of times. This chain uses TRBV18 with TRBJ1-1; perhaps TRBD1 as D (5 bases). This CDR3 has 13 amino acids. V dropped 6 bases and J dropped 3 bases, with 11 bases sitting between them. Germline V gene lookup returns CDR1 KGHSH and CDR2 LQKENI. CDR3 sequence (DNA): TGTGCCAGCTCTGTACAGGAATACACTGAAGCTTTCTTT. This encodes CASSVQEYTEAFF.

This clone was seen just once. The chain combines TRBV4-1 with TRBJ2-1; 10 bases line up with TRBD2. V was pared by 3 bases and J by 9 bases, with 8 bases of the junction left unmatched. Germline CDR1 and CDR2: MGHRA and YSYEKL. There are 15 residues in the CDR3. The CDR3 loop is CASSQFLAGVGEQFF. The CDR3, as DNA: TGCGCCAGCAGCCAGTTCCTAGCGGGAGTTGGTGAGCAGTTCTTC.

The CDR3: CASSPGTGVVNQPQHF. The CDR3 nucleotides are TGTGCCAGTAGCCCCGGTACAGGGGTCGTCAATCAGCCCCAGCATTTT. This chain connects TRBV19 to TRBJ1-5; 7 bases line up with TRBD1. The CDR3 runs 16 residues. Germline V gene sequence: CDR1 LNHDA, CDR2 SQIVND (reference sequence). Unmatched junction bases numbered 11, after V lost 6 bases and J lost 3 bases.

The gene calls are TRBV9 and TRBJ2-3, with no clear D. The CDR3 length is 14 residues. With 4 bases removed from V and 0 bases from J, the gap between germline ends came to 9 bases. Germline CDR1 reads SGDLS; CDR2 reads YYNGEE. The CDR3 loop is CASSPTSSTDTQYF. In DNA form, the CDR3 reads TGTGCCAGCAGCCCCACGTCTAGCACAGATACGCAGTATTTT.

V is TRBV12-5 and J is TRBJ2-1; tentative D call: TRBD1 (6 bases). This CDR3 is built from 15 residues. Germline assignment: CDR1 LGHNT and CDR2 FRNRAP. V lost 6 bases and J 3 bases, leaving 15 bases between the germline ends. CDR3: CASGPQGTGYNEQFF. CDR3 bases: TGTGCTAGTGGCCCCCAGGGGACGGGCTACAATGAGCAGTTCTTC.